This entry features one T cell receptor beta chain sequence. Its matching antigen is unknown. Germline V gene lookup returns CDR1 MGHRA and CDR2 YSYEKL. The CDR3 length is 13 residues. V lost 1 base and J lost 8, with 8 bases in between. Input was 2 to 2.5 ug genomic DNA, or all available if less. Sequenced by immunoSEQ multiplex PCR; TCRdb stores in-frame clones only, minus some. The profile shows over 80,000 clones, 80% to 90% of them singletons. Time point reported: after dendritic cell vaccination, including at tumor progression/relapse. The data originate from a study of glioma-infiltrating T cells after dendritic cell vaccination. Study conclusions and caveats: Higher pretreatment TIL content predicted longer progression-free time and survival.

The TCR was taken from a human donor with glioblastoma. The gene calls are TRBV4-1 and TRBJ1-4; a weak D match, TRBD1 (5 bases). The starting material was blood, obtained after dendritic cell vaccination. The CDR3 DNA reads as TGCGCCAGCAGCCAAGTTCACAGGGAAAAACTGTTTTTT. This codes for CASSQVHREKLFF.